The present TCR beta chain was sequenced within a study of cytomegalovirus exposure and HLA in healthy donors. PCR employed 60 Vbeta and 13 Jbeta primers. Data came from immunoSEQ multiplex PCR; TCRdb stores just in-frame clones and leaves some out. The top ten hold about 7% of the sample, which has some 96,000 clones, around 74% seen once. Per the germline V gene, CDR1 is WNHNN and CDR2 is SYGVQD (reference sequence). The CDR3 loop spans 14 amino acids. The V gene lost 3 bases and the J gene lost 7 bases, with 16 bases spanning the gap. The clonotype originates from a man aged 35-49 years in good health and CMV-seropositive. Sequenced input: PBMCs. The chain carries TRBV10-1 and TRBJ2-7; D possibly corresponds to TRBD1 (5 bases). This CDR3 is CASSEGGAPLEQYF. The DNA for the CDR3 is TGCGCCAGCAGTGAAGGTGGGGCCCCCCTAGAGCAGTACTTC.